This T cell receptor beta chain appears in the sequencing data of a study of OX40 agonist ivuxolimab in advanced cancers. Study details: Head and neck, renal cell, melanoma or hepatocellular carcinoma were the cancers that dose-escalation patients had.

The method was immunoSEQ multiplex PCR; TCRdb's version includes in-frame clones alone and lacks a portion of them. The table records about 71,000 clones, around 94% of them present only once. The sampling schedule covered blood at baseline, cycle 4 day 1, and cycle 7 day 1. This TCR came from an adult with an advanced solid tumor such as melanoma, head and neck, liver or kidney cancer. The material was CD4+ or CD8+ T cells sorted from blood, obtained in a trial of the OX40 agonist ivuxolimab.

The CDR3 loop reads CASSLDGNSYEQYF. CDR3 sequence (DNA): TGTGCCAGCAGCCTTGACGGGAACTCCTACGAGCAGTACTTC. This chain uses TRBV14 with TRBJ2-7; tentative D call: TRBD2 (5 bases). CDR1 SGHDN and CDR2 FVKESK come from the germline V gene. The CDR3 has 14 residues. With 4 bases removed from V and 0 bases from J, the gap between germline ends came to 10 bases.